This T cell receptor (beta chain) was sequenced during a study of CD8+ T cells in alopecia areata. CDR3 length: 18 residues. Germline lookup yields CDR1 SGHRS and CDR2 YFSETQ. The V and J ends lost 4 bases and 0 bases, in that order; junction bases with no gene match: 11. Treatment given: oral pan-JAK inhibitor, 5-10 mg twice daily. Reverse transcribed after extraction, RNA yielded cDNA as the sequencing template. The protocol was immunoSEQ multiplex PCR, while the TCRdb copy is restricted to in-frame clones and leaves out a portion. The sample has hundreds of thousands of clones, approximately 72% seen once.

The sample consisted of CD4+ T cells sorted from blood, taken at roughly week 45, from a patient treated with tofacitinib. This clonotype was sampled from a human donor with alopecia areata. The J gene is TRBJ1-1, the V gene TRBV5-1; 11 bases match TRBD1. The CDR3 loop is CASSPWTGGRGMNTEAFF. In nucleotides, the CDR3 is TGCGCCAGCAGCCCATGGACAGGGGGCCGGGGCATGAACACTGAAGCTTTCTTT.